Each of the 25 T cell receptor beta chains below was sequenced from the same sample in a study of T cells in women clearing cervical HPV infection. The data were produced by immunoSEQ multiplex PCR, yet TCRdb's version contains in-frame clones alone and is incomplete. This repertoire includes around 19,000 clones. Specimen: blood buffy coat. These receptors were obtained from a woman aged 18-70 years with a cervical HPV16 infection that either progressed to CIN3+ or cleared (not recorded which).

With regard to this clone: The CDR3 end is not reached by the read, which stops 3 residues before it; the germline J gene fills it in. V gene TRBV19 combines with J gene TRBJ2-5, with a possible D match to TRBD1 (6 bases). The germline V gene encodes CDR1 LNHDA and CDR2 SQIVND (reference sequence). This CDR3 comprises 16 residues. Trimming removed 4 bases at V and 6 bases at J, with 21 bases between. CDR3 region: CASSNSSQGVSKTQYF. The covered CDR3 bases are TGTGCCAGTAGTAACTCTTCACAGGGTGTCTCCAAGACC.

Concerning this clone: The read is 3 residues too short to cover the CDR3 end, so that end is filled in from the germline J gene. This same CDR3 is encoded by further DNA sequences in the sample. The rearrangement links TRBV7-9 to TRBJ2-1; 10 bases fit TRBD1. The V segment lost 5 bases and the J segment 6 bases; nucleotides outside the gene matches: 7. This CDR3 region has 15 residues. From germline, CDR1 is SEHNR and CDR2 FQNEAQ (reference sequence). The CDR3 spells CASSVGQGGLNEQFF. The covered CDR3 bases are TGTGCCAGCAGCGTCGGACAGGGGGGACTCAATGAG.

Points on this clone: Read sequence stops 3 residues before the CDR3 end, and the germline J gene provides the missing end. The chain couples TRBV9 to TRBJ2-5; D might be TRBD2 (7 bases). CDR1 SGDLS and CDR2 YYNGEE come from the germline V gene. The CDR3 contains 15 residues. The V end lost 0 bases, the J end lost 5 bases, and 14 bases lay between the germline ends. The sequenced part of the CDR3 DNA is TGTGCCAGCAGCGTAGATCGCGGGGGCGGGGAGACC. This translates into CASSVDRGGGET. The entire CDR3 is CASSVDRGGGETQYF.

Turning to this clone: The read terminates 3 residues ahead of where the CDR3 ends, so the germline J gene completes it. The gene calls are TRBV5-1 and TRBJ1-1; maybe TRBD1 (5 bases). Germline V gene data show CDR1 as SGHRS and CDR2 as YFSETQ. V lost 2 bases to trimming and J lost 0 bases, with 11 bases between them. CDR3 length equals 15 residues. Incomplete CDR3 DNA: TGCGCCAGCAGCTTAGGACAAAGTATGAACACTGAA. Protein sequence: CASSLGQSMNTE. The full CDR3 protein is CASSLGQSMNTEAFF.

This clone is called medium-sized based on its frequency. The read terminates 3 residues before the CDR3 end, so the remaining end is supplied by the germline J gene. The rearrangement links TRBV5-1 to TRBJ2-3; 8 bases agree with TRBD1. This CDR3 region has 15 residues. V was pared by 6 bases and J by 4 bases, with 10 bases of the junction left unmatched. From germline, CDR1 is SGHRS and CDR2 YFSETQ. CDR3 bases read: TGCGCCAGCACTCTTAGGACAGGGTCAGCAGATACG. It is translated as CASTLRTGSADT. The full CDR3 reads CASTLRTGSADTQYF.

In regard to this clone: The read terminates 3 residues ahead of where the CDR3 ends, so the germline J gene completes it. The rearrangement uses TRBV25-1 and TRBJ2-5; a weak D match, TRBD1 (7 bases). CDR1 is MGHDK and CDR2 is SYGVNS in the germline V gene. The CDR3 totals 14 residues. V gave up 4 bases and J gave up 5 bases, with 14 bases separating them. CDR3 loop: CASSGIGGGETQYF. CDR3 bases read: TGTGCCAGCAGTGGAATTGGAGGGGGCGAGACC.

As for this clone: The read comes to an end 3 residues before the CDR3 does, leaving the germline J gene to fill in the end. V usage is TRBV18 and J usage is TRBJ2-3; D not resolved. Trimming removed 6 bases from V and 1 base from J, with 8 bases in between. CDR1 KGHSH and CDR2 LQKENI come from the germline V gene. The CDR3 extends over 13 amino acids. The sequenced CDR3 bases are TGTGCCAGCTCGGCAGGCCGCACAGATACG. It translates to CASSAGRTDT. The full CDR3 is CASSAGRTDTQYF.

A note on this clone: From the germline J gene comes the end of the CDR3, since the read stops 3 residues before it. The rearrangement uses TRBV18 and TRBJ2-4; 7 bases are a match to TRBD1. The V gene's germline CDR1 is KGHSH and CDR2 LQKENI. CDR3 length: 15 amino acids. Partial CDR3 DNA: TGTGCCAGCTCACCCGATACAGGGGCGTCTCATGGT. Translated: CASSPDTGASHG. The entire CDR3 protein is CASSPDTGASHGQYF. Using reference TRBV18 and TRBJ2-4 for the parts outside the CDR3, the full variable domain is NAGVMQNPRHLVRRRGQEARLRCSPMKGHSHVYWYRQLPEEGLKFMVYLQKENIIDESGMPKERFSAEFPKEGPSILRIQQVVRGDSAAYFCASSPDTGASHGQYFGAGTRLSVL.

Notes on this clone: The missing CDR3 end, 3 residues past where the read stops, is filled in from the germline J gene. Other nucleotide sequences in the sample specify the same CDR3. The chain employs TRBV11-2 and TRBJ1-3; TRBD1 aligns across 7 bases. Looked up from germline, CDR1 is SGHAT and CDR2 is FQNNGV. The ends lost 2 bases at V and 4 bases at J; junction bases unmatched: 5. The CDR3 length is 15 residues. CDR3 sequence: CASSLPRGPGNTIYF. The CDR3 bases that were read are TGTGCCAGCAGCTTACCAAGGGGGCCCGGAAACACC. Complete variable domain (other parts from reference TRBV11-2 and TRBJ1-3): EAGVAQSPRYKIIEKRQSVAFWCNPISGHATLYWYQQILGQGPKLLIQFQNNGVVDDSQLPKDRFSAERLKGVDSTLKIQPAKLEDSAVYLCASSLPRGPGNTIYFGEGSWLTVV.

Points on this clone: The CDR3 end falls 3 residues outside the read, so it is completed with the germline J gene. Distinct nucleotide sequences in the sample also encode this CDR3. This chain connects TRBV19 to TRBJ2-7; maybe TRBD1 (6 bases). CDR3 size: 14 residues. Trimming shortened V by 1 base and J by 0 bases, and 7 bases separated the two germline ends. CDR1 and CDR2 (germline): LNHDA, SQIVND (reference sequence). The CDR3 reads CASSIGGGSYEQYF. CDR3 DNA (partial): TGTGCCAGTAGTATAGGAGGGGGCTCCTACGAG.

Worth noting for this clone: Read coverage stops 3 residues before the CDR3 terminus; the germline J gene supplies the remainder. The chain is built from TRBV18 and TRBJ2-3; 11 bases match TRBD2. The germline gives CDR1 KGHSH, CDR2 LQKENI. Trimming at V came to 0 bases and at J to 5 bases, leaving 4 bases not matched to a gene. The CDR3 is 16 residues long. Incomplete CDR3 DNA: TGTGCCAGCTCACCACCTAGCGGGGGGGCCAAAGATACG. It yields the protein CASSPPSGGAKDT. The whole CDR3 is CASSPPSGGAKDTQYF.

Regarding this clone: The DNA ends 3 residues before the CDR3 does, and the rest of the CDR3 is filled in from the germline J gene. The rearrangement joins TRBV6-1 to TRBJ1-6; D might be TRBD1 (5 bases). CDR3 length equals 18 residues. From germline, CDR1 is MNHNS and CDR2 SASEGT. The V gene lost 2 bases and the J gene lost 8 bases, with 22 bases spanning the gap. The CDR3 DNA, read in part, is TGTGCCAGCAGTGAATCCGCTTGGGGGGAGGTTCATTATTCACCC. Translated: CASSESAWGEVHYSP. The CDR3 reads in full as CASSESAWGEVHYSPLHF.

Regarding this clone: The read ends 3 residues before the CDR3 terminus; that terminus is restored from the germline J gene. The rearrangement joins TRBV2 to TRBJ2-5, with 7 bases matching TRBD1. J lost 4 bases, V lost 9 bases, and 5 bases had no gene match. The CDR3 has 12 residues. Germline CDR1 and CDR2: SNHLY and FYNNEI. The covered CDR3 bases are TGTGCCAGTGGACAGGCCGGAGAGACC. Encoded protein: CASGQAGET. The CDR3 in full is CASGQAGETQYF. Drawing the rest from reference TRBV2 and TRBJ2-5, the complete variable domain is EPEVTQTPSHQVTQMGQEVILRCVPISNHLYFYWYRQILGQKVEFLVSFYNNEISEKSEIFDDQFSVERPDGSNFTLKIRSTKLEDSAMYFCASGQAGETQYFGPGTRLLVL.

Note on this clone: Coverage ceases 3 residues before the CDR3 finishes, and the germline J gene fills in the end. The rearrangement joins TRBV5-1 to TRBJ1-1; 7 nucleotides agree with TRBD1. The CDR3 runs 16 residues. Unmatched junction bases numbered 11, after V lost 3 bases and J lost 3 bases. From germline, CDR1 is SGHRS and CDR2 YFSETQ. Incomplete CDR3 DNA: TGCGCCAGCAGCTCTACAGGGGAGGGCTGGGACACTGAA. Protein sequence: CASSSTGEGWDTE. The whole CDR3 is CASSSTGEGWDTEAFF.

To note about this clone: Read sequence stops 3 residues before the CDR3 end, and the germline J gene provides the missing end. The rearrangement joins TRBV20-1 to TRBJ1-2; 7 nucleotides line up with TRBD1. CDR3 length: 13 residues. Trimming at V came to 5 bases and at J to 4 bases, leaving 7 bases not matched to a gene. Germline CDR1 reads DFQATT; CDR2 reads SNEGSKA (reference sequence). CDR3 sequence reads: CSARQGSGYGYTF. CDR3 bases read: TGCAGTGCTCGACAGGGTTCCGGCTATGGC.

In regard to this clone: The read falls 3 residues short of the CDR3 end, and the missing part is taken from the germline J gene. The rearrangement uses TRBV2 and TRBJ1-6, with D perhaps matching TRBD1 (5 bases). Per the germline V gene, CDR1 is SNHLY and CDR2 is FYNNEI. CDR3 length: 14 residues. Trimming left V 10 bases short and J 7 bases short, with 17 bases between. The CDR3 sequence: CATRTAGGNSPLHF. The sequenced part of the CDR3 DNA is TGTGCCACCCGGACGGCCGGGGGAAATTCACCC.

Partial CDR3 DNA: TGCGCCAGCAGCCCTAGCCCCGCCAGGGGCGGCGATACG. It specifies CASSPSPARGGDT. The entire CDR3 sequence reads CASSPSPARGGDTQYF. The rearrangement joins TRBV5-1 to TRBJ2-3; a weak D match, TRBD1 (6 bases). The CDR3 goes on 3 residues after the read ends, and that part is filled in from the germline J gene. The CDR3 covers 16 residues. The V gene's germline CDR1 is SGHRS and CDR2 YFSETQ. Between the trimmed V and J ends, which lost 4 bases and 6 bases, there was a span of 21 bases.

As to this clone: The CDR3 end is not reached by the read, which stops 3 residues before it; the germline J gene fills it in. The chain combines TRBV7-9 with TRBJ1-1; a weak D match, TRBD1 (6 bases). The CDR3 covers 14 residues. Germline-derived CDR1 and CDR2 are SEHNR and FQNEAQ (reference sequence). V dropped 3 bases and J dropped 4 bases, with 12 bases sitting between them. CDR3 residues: CASSFRGGATEAFF. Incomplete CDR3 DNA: TGTGCCAGCAGCTTTCGAGGGGGGGCCACTGAA.

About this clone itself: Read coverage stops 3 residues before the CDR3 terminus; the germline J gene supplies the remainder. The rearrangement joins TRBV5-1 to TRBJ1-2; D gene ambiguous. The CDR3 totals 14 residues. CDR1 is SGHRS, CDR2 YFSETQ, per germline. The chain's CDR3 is CASSLQQRINDYTF. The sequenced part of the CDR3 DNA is TGCGCCAGCAGCTTGCAACAGAGAATCAATGAC.

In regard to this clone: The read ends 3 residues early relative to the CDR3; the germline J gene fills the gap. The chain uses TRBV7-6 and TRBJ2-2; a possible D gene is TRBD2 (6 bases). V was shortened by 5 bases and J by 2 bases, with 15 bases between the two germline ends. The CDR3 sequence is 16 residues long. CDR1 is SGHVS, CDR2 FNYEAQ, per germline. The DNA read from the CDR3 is TGTGCCAGCAGCCCATACGGACTAAGCAACACCGGGGAG. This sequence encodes CASSPYGLSNTGE. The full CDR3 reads CASSPYGLSNTGELFF.

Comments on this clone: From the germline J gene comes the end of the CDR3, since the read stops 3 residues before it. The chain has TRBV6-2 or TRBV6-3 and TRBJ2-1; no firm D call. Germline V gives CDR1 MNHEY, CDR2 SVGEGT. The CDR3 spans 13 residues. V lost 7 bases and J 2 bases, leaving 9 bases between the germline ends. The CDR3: CASMPGPYNEQFF. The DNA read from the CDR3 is TGTGCCAGCATGCCAGGCCCCTACAATGAG.

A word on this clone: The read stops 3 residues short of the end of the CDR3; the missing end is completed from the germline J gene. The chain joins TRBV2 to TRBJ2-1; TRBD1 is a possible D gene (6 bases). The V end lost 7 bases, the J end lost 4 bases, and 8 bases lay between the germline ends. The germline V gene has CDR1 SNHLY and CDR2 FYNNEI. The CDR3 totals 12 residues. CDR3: CASTDRYNEQFF. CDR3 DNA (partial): TGTGCCAGCACGGACAGATACAATGAG.

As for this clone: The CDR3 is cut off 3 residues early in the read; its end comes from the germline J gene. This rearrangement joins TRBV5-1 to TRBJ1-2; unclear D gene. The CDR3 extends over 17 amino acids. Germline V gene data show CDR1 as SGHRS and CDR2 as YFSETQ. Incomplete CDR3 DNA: TGCGCCAGCAGCTTGGAATTGACGGGGATCAGCACAGATACC. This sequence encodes CASSLELTGISTDT. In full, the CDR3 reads CASSLELTGISTDTYTF.

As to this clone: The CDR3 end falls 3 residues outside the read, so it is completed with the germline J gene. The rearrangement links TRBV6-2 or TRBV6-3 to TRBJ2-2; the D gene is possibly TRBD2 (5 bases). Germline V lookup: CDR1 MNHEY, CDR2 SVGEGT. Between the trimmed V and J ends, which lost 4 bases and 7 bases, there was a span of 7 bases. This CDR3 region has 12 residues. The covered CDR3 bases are TGTGCCAGCAGTTCAACTAGCGGGGAG. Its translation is CASSSTSGE. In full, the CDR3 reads CASSSTSGELFF.

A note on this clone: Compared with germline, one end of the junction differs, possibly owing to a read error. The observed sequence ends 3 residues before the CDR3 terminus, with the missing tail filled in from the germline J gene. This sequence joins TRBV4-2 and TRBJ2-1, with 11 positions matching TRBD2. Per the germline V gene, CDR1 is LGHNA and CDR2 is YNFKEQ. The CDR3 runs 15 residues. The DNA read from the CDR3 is TGCGCCAGCAGCCGTAGCGGGGGGGTGGGGAATGAG. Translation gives CASSRSGGVGNE. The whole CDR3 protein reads CASSRSGGVGNEQFF.